A single sample gave rise to the 8 T cell receptor beta chains below, sequenced in a study of vaccination and CD4 T cells after COVID-19 (dated by TCRdb to 2022 to 2024). The sample's time point label, in plain terms: late sampling 161 to 241 days after vaccination in a few convalescent patients. Per the publication, the treatment or condition label means: approximately nine-day PBMC culture with coronavirus spike peptide pools or control peptides (ViraFEST assay). These receptors' targets are unknown. Library preparation used PCR. Data came from an Illumina iSeq 100. DNA from cultured CD4+ T cells was subjected to TCR sequencing with the Oncomine TCR Beta short-read assay at the Johns Hopkins FTIC core. TCRdb reran the public reads through fastp at Q25 and MiXCR, keeping productive beta chains. Records with the same CDR3 protein are collapsed into one entry carrying the most frequent genes and DNA. This sample holds about 24,000 distinct CDR3 sequences; under 55% were observed only once. The top ten hold about 4.3% of the sample.

Sequencing used CD4+ T cells from blood, cultured in vitro, obtained about 7 months after SARS-CoV-2 vaccination. These receptors were taken from a human donor who had recovered from COVID-19.

Here the CDR3 DNA reads TGTGCCAGCAGCAACAACGGAAACACCATATATTTT. Residues: CASSNNGNTIYF. The genes are TRBV7-3 and TRBJ1-3; no definite D call. With 5 bases removed from V and 4 bases from J, the gap between germline ends came to 6 bases. This CDR3 is 12 amino acids long. Germline V gene sequence: CDR1 SGHTA, CDR2 FQGTGA.

The chain joins TRBV24-1 to TRBJ2-5; D not resolved. There are 14 residues in the CDR3. Trimming cost V 0 bases and J 0 bases, with 4 bases left between them. CDR1 KGHDR and CDR2 SFDVKD come from the germline V gene. This chain's CDR3 is CATSDLNYQETQYF. The CDR3 bases are TGTGCCACCAGTGATTTGAACTACCAAGAGACCCAGTACTTC.

This clonotype was counted a few times. The rearrangement joins TRBV7-6 to TRBJ2-6; D unresolved. Germline-derived CDR1 and CDR2 are SGHVS and FNYEAQ. This CDR3 has 15 amino acids. V lost 1 base and J lost 0, with 4 bases in between. The CDR3 sequence: CASSLVDSGANVLTF. For the CDR3, the DNA is TGTGCCAGCAGCTTAGTGGACTCTGGGGCCAACGTCCTGACTTTC. Filled out from reference TRBV7-6 and TRBJ2-6, the complete variable domain reads GAGVSQSPRYKVTKRGQDVALRCDPISGHVSLYWYRQALGQGPEFLTYFNYEAQQDKSGLPNDRFSAERPEGSISTLTIQRTEQRDSAMYRCASSLVDSGANVLTFGAGSRLTVL.

Worth noting for this clonotype: An end of the junction differs from the germline gene, which may be a read error. J is TRBJ2-1 and V is TRBV27; D gene uncertain. This CDR3 contains 13 residues. Germline CDR1 and CDR2: MNHEY and SMNVEV (reference sequence). The CDR3 loop is CASSLSPEGLRLF. Here the CDR3 DNA reads TGTGCCAGCAGTTTATCGCCTGAAGGTCTTAGGCTCTTC.

This clonotype occurred a few times. V is TRBV7-9 and J is TRBJ2-5, with 11 bases identical to TRBD1. This CDR3 has 16 residues. Germline V gene sequence: CDR1 SEHNR, CDR2 FQNEAQ (reference sequence). The V gene end was trimmed by 4 bases and the J gene end by 3 bases; junction bases not matched to a gene: 7. The CDR3 region has the DNA TGTGCCAGCAGCTCGATACCGGGACAGGGGGAAGAGACCCAGTACTTC. This gives the protein CASSSIPGQGEETQYF.

This clonotype was seen more than once but under ten times. The chain carries TRBV19 and TRBJ2-7; 8 positions agree with TRBD1. Germline V CDR1 and CDR2: LNHDA, SQIVND (reference sequence). This CDR3 has 15 amino acids. After removal of 0 bases from V and 6 bases from J, the junction contained 7 bases not matched to a gene. In DNA form, the CDR3 reads TGTGCCAGTAGTATAGATCCCTTGGACAGGGTCGAGCAGTACTTC. Amino acid sequence: CASSIDPLDRVEQYF.

This chain links TRBV29-1 with TRBJ2-5; D is unclear. The V gene lost 0 bases and the J gene lost 5 bases, with 1 base spanning the gap. Germline CDR1 and CDR2: SQVTM and ANQGSEA. The CDR3 is 10 residues long. The CDR3 DNA reads as TGCAGCGTTGAAGAGGAGACCCAGTACTTC. Translating it yields CSVEEETQYF.

This clonotype was counted between two and nine times. The chain combines TRBV20-1 with TRBJ1-1; D not certain. Trimming removed 0 bases at V and 3 bases at J, with 14 bases between. Looked up from germline, CDR1 is DFQATT and CDR2 is SNEGSKA (reference sequence). CDR3 size: 15 residues. CDR3 bases: TGCAGTGCTAGAGACCGAGGAGGATCTGACACTGAAGCTTTCTTT. This encodes CSARDRGGSDTEAFF.